This TCR beta chain was identified during a study of CD8+ T cells in alopecia areata. Study-wide background: Treated patients were dosed with oral tofacitinib, taking 5 to 10 mg twice daily. Percent affected scalp area, the SALT score, rated treated patients' severity. Overall study findings and caveats: Both scalp clonality and the expanded CD8+ clones among the top 100 showed a significant decrease with tofacitinib.

This clone occurred a few times. Its specificity is not known. Trimming cost V 3 bases and J 7 bases, with 7 bases left between them. Germline lookup yields CDR1 KGHSH and CDR2 LQKENI. The CDR3 extends over 12 amino acids. In each case, RNA was isolated and then reverse transcribed into cDNA as the sequencing template. Produced via immunoSEQ multiplex PCR; TCRdb's table is partial and in-frame only. Among about 74,000 clones, 29% were seen once, and the ten largest hold under 15%. Described treatment: oral pan-JAK inhibitor, 5-10 mg twice daily. This chain connects TRBV18 to TRBJ2-1; D not resolved. This sequence was found in a human donor with alopecia areata. The source material was CD8+ T cells sorted from blood, sampled at week 4, from a patient treated with tofacitinib. CDR3 residues: CASSPGSNEQFF. In DNA, the CDR3 is TGTGCCAGCTCACCGGGGTCTAATGAGCAGTTCTTC.